In this sample, the clone carrying this TCR beta chain turned up many times. Each CDR3 protein gets one entry after TCRdb re-called the 5' RACE reads with MiXCR. The data contain around 44,000 distinct CDR3 sequences, around 9.1% of them singletons. This sample was included in a study of early T cells in non-severe SARS-CoV-2 infection. Turning to the study itself: Bulk RNA isolated from unsorted whole blood underwent sequencing; chains were not paired.

The V and J ends lost 3 bases and 8 bases respectively, with 14 bases between them. CDR3 length: 13 residues. The germline CDR1 and CDR2 sequences are DFQATT and SNEGSKA (reference sequence). V and J are TRBV20-1 and TRBJ2-1, with D possibly matching TRBD2 (5 bases). Input material: whole blood. The TCR originated in an adult who was a healthcare worker with PCR-confirmed SARS-CoV-2 infection or an uninfected control (not recorded which). This CDR3 reads CSARRAAGDEQFF. In nucleotides, the CDR3 is TGCAGTGCTAGGAGGGCCGCCGGAGATGAGCAGTTCTTC.